This T cell receptor beta chain is drawn from a study of T cells expressing NK-cell markers (dated by TCRdb to about 2020). About the investigation overall: TCR beta-chain repertoires were profiled in sorted CD3+CD56+NKG2C+, CD3+CD56+NKG2C- and CD3+CD56-NKG2C+ T-cell subsets from several donors. Seven of the eight sequenced donors were HCMV-seropositive and one was HCMV-seronegative. The study sequenced eight donors, all healthy volunteers chosen at random: three men and five women. Sequencing of the libraries produced 2 x 150 bp reads on Illumina HiSeq 2000/2500, MiSeq or NextSeq.

From its cysteine to its phenylalanine, the CDR3 spans 16 amino acids. The DNA is not on file. As encoded in the germline V gene, CDR1 is MNHNS while CDR2 is SASEGT. A commercial ELISA kit detecting HCMV-specific IgG in serum was used to determine HCMV serostatus. Ficoll density gradient centrifugation was used to isolate peripheral blood mononuclear cells from blood. Reads for this sample came from an Illumina HiSeq 2000. The TCR beta cDNA libraries were made using 5'RACE template switching, a step that added both a universal primer site and unique molecular identifiers. cDNA synthesis was primed from the TCR beta constant segment, followed by two successive PCR amplification steps. The study's processing was this. MIGEC was used to demultiplex reads and group the reads by UMI, and MiTCR was used to assemble and quantify clonotypes. To exclude erroneous sequences, only TCR cDNA sequences supported by at least two reads were retained. The tcR package was used for downstream repertoire analysis, and clonotypes were matched between fractions using CDR3 nucleotide sequence together with V segment. Antigen specificity was annotated against VDJdb with VDJmatch, allowing one amino acid substitution in CDR3. TCRdb reprocessed the reads and provides one entry for every CDR3 protein sequence; no DNA is given. TCRdb's processing, not the authors' own work, is the source of the V and J calls. The sample's clone listing holds about 160,000 distinct CDR3 sequences. Together, the top ten hold roughly 18% of the sample.

General conclusions and limits of the study: Those dominant clonotypes were again the most abundant among CD3+CD56-NKG2C+ cells in four donors, at about 28.3-60.1%. In a handful of donors, the dominant CD3+CD56+NKG2C+ clonotypes ranked among the top 10 CD8+ clonotypes, making up 1.0-7.0% of CD8+ T cells. Whether the expanded NKG2C-expressing T cell clones were specific for HCMV antigens remained unclear.

Comment on this clonotype: Its target antigen remains unknown.

This clonotype was sampled from a woman aged 18-69 years in good health. The receptor chain draws on TRBV6-1 and TRBJ2-4. Sequenced: blood T cells: a sorted CD56 or NKG2C T cell subset, CD4+ or CD8+ T cells, or bulk PBMC T cells (not recorded which). CDR3 loop: CASSLGRNPAKNIQYF.